This T cell receptor beta chain was sequenced for a study of T cells in localized non-small cell lung cancer. Trimming cost V 1 base and J 1 base, with 6 bases left between them. Per the germline V gene, CDR1 is SGHRS and CDR2 is YFSETQ. The CDR3 consists of 14 residues. Some clones are missing from TCRdb's copy, which holds only in-frame ones; the method was immunoSEQ multiplex PCR. Of about 91,000 clones listed, 80% to 90% were seen once; the top ten hold roughly 15%. Remarks on this clone: The antigen remains undetermined.

Study observations and caveats: Median detection of top 100 tumor clones in adjacent lung was approximately 50 clones.

The material was peripheral blood, obtained before any cancer treatment. The clonotype originates from a man aged 35 to 69 with stage I squamous cell lung carcinoma. This sequence joins TRBV5-1 and TRBJ1-3; unclear D gene. CDR3 amino acids: CASSLWGSGNTIYF. The CDR3 DNA follows: TGCGCCAGCAGCTTGTGGGGATCTGGAAACACCATATATTTT.